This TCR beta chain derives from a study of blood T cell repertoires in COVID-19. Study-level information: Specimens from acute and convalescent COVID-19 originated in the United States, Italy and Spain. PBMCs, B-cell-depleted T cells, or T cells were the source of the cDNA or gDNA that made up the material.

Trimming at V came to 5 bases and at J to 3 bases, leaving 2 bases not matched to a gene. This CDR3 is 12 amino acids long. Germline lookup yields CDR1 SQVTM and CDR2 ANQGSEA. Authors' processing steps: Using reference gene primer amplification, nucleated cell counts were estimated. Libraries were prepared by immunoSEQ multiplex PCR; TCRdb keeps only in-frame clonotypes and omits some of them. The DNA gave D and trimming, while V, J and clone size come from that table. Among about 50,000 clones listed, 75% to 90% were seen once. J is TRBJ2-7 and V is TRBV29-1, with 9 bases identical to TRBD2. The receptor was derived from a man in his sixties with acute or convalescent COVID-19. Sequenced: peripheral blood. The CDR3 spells CSVSAGGYEQYF. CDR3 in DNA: TGCAGCGTTTCAGCGGGGGGCTACGAGCAGTACTTC.